These T cell receptor beta chains were read from a single sample in a study of blood T cell repertoires in COVID-19. Method: immunoSEQ multiplex PCR; TCRdb's copy keeps in-frame clones and lacks some. This sample has roughly 43,000 clones; approximately 85% occur once, and the top ten carry 15% to 18%. Sequencing was done on a sample of peripheral blood. Source of these receptors: a human donor in a cohort sampled during active COVID-19. The donor label of this sample is uncertain. The CDR3 runs from the conserved cysteine through the conserved F or W. Each record gives: J gene, D gene, clone size, V gene, CDR3 protein, CDR3 DNA. The D gene is left open where the match is weak. Some rows have no size entry. The others give once, few or many, or a class for an expanded clone.

J: TRBJ2-7; D: -; size: -; V: TRBV4-2; CDR3: CASSQGALSYEQYF; DNA: TGTGCCAGCAGCCAAGGGGCCCTCTCCTACGAGCAGTACTTC
J: TRBJ1-2; D: TRBD1; size: -; V: TRBV12-3/TRBV12-4; CDR3: CASSRQGAGGYTF; DNA: TGTGCCAGCAGCAGACAGGGGGCCGGTGGCTACACCTTC
J: TRBJ2-1; D: TRBD2; size: -; V: TRBV6-5; CDR3: CASSIAGGRDEQFF; DNA: TGTGCCAGCAGCATTGCGGGGGGGCGCGATGAGCAGTTCTTC
J: TRBJ2-5; D: -; size: -; V: TRBV6-5; CDR3: CASSYFGERQETQYF; DNA: TGTGCCAGCAGTTACTTCGGGGAGCGCCAAGAGACCCAGTACTTC
J: TRBJ2-3; D: TRBD2; size: -; V: TRBV6-5; CDR3: CASSPWTSSTDTQYF; DNA: TGTGCCAGCAGTCCCTGGACTAGTAGCACAGATACGCAGTATTTT
J: TRBJ2-5; D: -; size: once; V: TRBV6-5; CDR3: CASSLGQYQETQYF; DNA: TGTGCCAGCAGTTTAGGACAGTACCAAGAGACCCAGTACTTC
J: TRBJ2-7; D: TRBD1; size: -; V: TRBV5-6; CDR3: CASTRGQVSYEQYF; DNA: TGTGCCAGCACCAGGGGACAGGTCTCCTACGAGCAGTACTTC
J: TRBJ2-2; D: -; size: -; V: TRBV25-1; CDR3: CASRFGHNTGELFF; DNA: TGTGCCAGCAGATTTGGACACAACACCGGGGAGCTGTTTTTT
J: TRBJ2-1; D: -; size: -; V: TRBV28; CDR3: CASRTGNEQFF; DNA: TGTGCCAGCAGAACAGGTAATGAGCAGTTCTTC
J: TRBJ2-7; D: -; size: -; V: TRBV11-1; CDR3: CASSLVQSREQYF; DNA: TGTGCCAGCAGCTTAGTGCAATCTCGGGAGCAGTACTTC
J: TRBJ2-3; D: TRBD1; size: -; V: TRBV19; CDR3: CASRDRGRTDTQYF; DNA: TGTGCCAGCCGGGACAGGGGTAGGACAGATACGCAGTATTTT
J: TRBJ2-5; D: TRBD1; size: -; V: TRBV11-2; CDR3: CASSLGGQQETQYF; DNA: TGTGCCAGCAGCTTAGGGGGACAGCAAGAGACCCAGTACTTC
J: TRBJ2-7; D: TRBD2; size: -; V: TRBV18; CDR3: CASSQKAGGTGEQYF; DNA: TGTGCCAGCTCGCAAAAAGCGGGGGGAACGGGCGAGCAGTACTTC
J: TRBJ2-1; D: TRBD1; size: few; V: TRBV5-1; CDR3: CASSLSTGNEQFF; DNA: TGCGCCAGCAGCTTGTCGACAGGGAATGAGCAGTTCTTC
J: TRBJ1-4; D: TRBD1; size: -; V: TRBV9; CDR3: CASSGVDRGSNEKLFF; DNA: TGTGCCAGCAGCGGGGTGGACAGGGGGAGTAATGAAAAACTGTTTTTT
J: TRBJ1-3; D: -; size: -; V: TRBV5-6; CDR3: CASGDLAGNTIYF; DNA: TGTGCCAGCGGGGACTTGGCTGGAAACACCATATATTTT
J: TRBJ1-4; D: TRBD1; size: -; V: TRBV9; CDR3: CASSVDRGNEKLFF; DNA: TGTGCCAGCAGCGTAGACAGGGGGAACGAAAAACTGTTTTTT
J: TRBJ1-1; D: -; size: -; V: TRBV7-2; CDR3: CASSLEERVLGTEAFF; DNA: TGTGCCAGCAGCTTAGAGGAGAGGGTGTTGGGCACTGAAGCTTTCTTT
J: TRBJ2-2; D: TRBD1; size: -; V: TRBV19; CDR3: CAVSRDRGRNTGELFF; DNA: TGTGCCGTTAGCAGGGACAGGGGGCGCAACACCGGGGAGCTGTTTTTT
J: TRBJ2-5; D: -; size: -; V: TRBV7-2; CDR3: CASSFDRLQETQYF; DNA: TGTGCCAGCAGCTTCGACAGACTCCAAGAGACCCAGTACTTC
J: TRBJ2-7; D: -; size: -; V: TRBV7-9; CDR3: CASSSDRSQYF; DNA: TGTGCCAGCAGCTCCGACAGGTCGCAGTACTTC
J: TRBJ1-5; D: TRBD1; size: -; V: TRBV19; CDR3: CASRRDRDDYQPQHF; DNA: TGTGCCAGTAGGAGGGACAGGGACGATTATCAGCCCCAGCATTTT
J: TRBJ2-5; D: TRBD2; size: -; V: TRBV14; CDR3: CASSQGLAGGAQYF; DNA: TGTGCCAGCAGCCAAGGACTAGCGGGGGGGGCCCAGTACTTC
J: TRBJ2-5; D: -; size: -; V: TRBV29-1; CDR3: CSVDAQGGQTQYF; DNA: TGCAGCGTTGATGCCCAGGGTGGACAGACCCAGTACTTC
J: TRBJ2-5; D: -; size: few; V: TRBV5-1; CDR3: CASSTIGGTGETQYF; DNA: TGCGCCAGCAGCACCATTGGGGGCACGGGTGAGACCCAGTACTTC
J: TRBJ2-7; D: TRBD1; size: few; V: TRBV7-9; CDR3: CASSMGQGKHEQYF; DNA: TGTGCCAGCAGCATGGGACAGGGGAAACACGAGCAGTACTTC
J: TRBJ1-1; D: -; size: -; V: TRBV12-3/TRBV12-4; CDR3: CASSLSGNTEAFF; DNA: TGTGCCAGCAGTTTATCAGGGAACACTGAAGCTTTCTTT
J: TRBJ1-3; D: -; size: -; V: TRBV10-3; CDR3: CAISQGFSGNTIYF; DNA: TGTGCCATCAGTCAGGGTTTCTCTGGAAACACCATATATTTT
J: TRBJ2-1; D: -; size: -; V: TRBV7-2; CDR3: CASSLDSLFSYNEQFF; DNA: TGTGCCAGCAGCTTAGACAGCTTATTCTCCTACAATGAGCAGTTCTTC
J: TRBJ2-6; D: TRBD2; size: -; V: TRBV9; CDR3: CASSVEGTSGSYSGANVLTF; DNA: TGTGCCAGCAGCGTAGAGGGGACTAGCGGGTCCTACTCTGGGGCCAACGTCCTGACTTTC
J: TRBJ1-3; D: -; size: -; V: TRBV9; CDR3: CASSVASGAGNTIYF; DNA: TGTGCCAGCAGCGTAGCGTCGGGGGCTGGAAACACCATATATTTT
J: TRBJ2-2; D: TRBD1; size: -; V: TRBV30; CDR3: CAWEGQANTGELFF; DNA: TGTGCCTGGGAGGGACAGGCGAACACCGGGGAGCTGTTTTTT
J: TRBJ1-5; D: TRBD1; size: -; V: TRBV3-1/TRBV3-2; CDR3: CASSSGQAINQPQHF; DNA: TGTGCCAGCAGCTCCGGACAGGCGATCAATCAGCCCCAGCATTTT
J: TRBJ1-3; D: -; size: -; V: TRBV7-9; CDR3: CASSPPKSSGNTIYF; DNA: TGTGCCAGCAGCCCCCCCAAGAGCTCTGGAAACACCATATATTTT
J: TRBJ2-3; D: TRBD2; size: -; V: TRBV4-2; CDR3: CASSQGGGAGTDTQYF; DNA: TGTGCCAGCAGCCAGGGCGGGGGGGCTGGCACAGATACGCAGTATTTT
J: TRBJ1-2; D: -; size: -; V: TRBV10-3; CDR3: CAISEAGRNYGYTF; DNA: TGTGCCATCAGTGAGGCAGGGCGAAACTATGGCTACACCTTC
J: TRBJ1-1; D: TRBD1; size: -; V: TRBV4-3; CDR3: CASSQWTGFLNTEAFF; DNA: TGCGCCAGCAGCCAGTGGACAGGCTTTTTGAACACTGAAGCTTTCTTT
J: TRBJ2-3; D: -; size: -; V: TRBV7-2; CDR3: CASSRGRAGTQYF; DNA: TGTGCCAGCAGCCGCGGGCGGGCGGGTACGCAGTATTTT
J: TRBJ1-2; D: TRBD1; size: -; V: TRBV9; CDR3: CASSPSLDRANYGYTF; DNA: TGTGCCAGCAGCCCCTCACTGGACAGGGCTAACTATGGCTACACCTTC
J: TRBJ2-1; D: TRBD2; size: -; V: TRBV9; CDR3: CASSVGLAGGPWTYNEQFF; DNA: TGTGCCAGCAGCGTAGGCCTAGCGGGCGGCCCTTGGACCTACAATGAGCAGTTCTTC
J: TRBJ2-5; D: TRBD1; size: -; V: TRBV7-2; CDR3: CASSLDGTGQETQYF; DNA: TGTGCCAGCAGCTTAGATGGGACAGGTCAAGAGACCCAGTACTTC
J: TRBJ2-1; D: -; size: -; V: TRBV7-8; CDR3: CASSWPGLEYNEQFF; DNA: TGTGCCAGCAGCTGGCCGGGGTTAGAATACAATGAGCAGTTCTTC
J: TRBJ1-6; D: -; size: -; V: TRBV30; CDR3: CASGRGPLHF; DNA: TGTGCCTCGGGGAGGGGGCCCCTCCACTTT
J: TRBJ1-4; D: -; size: few; V: TRBV7-9; CDR3: CASSLDGTRNEKLFF; DNA: TGTGCCAGCAGCTTAGATGGGACACGTAATGAAAAACTGTTTTTT
J: TRBJ2-2; D: TRBD1; size: -; V: TRBV5-1; CDR3: CASSLTGQGNTGELFF; DNA: TGCGCCAGCAGCTTGACAGGACAGGGGAACACCGGGGAGCTGTTTTTT
J: TRBJ2-1; D: TRBD2; size: -; V: TRBV7-3; CDR3: CASSLSSGGYNEQFF; DNA: TGTGCCAGCAGTCTGAGTAGCGGGGGCTACAATGAGCAGTTCTTC
J: TRBJ1-5; D: -; size: -; V: TRBV7-7; CDR3: CASSLEEVAPQHF; DNA: TGTGCTAGCAGCTTAGAAGAAGTGGCGCCCCAGCATTTT